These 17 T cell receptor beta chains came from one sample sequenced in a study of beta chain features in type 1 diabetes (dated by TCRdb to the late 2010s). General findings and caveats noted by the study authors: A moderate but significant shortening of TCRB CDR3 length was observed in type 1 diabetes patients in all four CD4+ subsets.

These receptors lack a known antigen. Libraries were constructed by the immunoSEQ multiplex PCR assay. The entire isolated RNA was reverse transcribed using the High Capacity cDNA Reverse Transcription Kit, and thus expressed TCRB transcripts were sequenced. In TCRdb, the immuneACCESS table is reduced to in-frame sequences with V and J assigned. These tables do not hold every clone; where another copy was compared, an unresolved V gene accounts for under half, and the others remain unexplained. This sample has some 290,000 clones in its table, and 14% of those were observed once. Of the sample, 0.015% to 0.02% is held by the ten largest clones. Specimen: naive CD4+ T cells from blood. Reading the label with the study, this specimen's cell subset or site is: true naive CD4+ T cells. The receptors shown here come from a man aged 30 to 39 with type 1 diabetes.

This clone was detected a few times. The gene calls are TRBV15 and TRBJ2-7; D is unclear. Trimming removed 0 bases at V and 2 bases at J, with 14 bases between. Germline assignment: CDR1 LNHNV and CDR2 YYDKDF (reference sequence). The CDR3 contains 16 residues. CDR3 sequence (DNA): TGTGCCACCAGCAGAGAGATCTTGAGGAACACCTACGAGCAGTACTTC. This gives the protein CATSREILRNTYEQYF.

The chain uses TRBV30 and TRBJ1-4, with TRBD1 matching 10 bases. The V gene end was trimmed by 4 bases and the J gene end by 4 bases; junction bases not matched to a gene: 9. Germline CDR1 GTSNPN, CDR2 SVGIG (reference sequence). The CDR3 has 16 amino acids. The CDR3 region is CAWKTPGQGINEKLFF. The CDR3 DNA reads TGTGCCTGGAAAACCCCGGGACAGGGGATTAATGAAAAACTGTTTTTT.

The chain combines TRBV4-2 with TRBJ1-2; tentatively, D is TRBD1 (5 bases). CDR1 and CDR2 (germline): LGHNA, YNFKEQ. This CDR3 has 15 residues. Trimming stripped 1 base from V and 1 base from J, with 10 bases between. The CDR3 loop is CASSQASGINYGYTF. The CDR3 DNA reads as TGTGCCAGCAGCCAAGCCTCAGGGATTAACTATGGCTACACCTTC.

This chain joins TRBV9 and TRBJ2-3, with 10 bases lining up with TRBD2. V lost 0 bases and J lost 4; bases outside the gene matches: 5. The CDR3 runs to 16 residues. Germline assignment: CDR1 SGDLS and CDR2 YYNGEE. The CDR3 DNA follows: TGTGCCAGCAGCGTAGAGGCTAGCGGGAGCGCAGATACGCAGTATTTT. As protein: CASSVEASGSADTQYF.

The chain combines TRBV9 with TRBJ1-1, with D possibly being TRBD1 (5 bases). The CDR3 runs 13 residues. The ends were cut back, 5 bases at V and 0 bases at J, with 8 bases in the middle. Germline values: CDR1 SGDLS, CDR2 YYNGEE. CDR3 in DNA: TGTGCCAGCAGTGGGGCAATGAACACTGAAGCTTTCTTT. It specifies CASSGAMNTEAFF.

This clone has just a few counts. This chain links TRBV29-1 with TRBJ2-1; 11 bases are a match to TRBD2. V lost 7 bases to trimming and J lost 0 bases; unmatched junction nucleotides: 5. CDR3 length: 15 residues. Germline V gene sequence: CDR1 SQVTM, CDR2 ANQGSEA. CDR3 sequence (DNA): TGCAGCGCCCGGGGGACTAGCGGCTCCTACAATGAGCAGTTCTTC. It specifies CSARGTSGSYNEQFF.

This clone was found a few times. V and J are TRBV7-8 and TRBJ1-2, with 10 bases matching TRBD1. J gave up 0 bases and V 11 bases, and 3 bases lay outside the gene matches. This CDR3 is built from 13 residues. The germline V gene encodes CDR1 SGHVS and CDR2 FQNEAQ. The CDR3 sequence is CASGQGTNYGYTF. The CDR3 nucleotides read TGTGCCTCGGGACAGGGGACTAACTATGGCTACACCTTC.

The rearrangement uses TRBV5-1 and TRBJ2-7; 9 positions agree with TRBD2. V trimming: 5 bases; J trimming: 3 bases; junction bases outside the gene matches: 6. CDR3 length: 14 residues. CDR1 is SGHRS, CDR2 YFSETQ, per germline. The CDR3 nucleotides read TGCGCCAGCAGACCCGGGACTAGCTTCTACGAGCAGTACTTC. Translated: CASRPGTSFYEQYF.

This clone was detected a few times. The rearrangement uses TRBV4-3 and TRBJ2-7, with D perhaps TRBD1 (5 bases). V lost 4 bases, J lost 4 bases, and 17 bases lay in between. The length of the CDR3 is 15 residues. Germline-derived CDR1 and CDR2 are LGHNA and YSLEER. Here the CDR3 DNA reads TGCGCCAGCAGCCCCTCCCCGCAGGGTGGATACGAGCAGTACTTC. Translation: CASSPSPQGGYEQYF.

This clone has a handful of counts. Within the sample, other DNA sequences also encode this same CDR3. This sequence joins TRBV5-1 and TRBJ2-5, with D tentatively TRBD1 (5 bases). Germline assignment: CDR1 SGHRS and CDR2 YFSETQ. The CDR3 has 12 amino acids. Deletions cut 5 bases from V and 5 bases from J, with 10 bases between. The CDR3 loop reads CASSSPGETQYF. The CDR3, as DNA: TGCGCCAGCAGTTCCCCAGGGGAGACCCAGTACTTC.

The CDR3 DNA follows: TGCAGCGTTGCTACGGTCCGAAATCAGCCCCAGCATTTT. Its translation: CSVATVRNQPQHF. The chain recombines TRBV29-1 with TRBJ1-5; D is uncertain. The V gene lost 4 bases and the J gene lost 4 bases, with 11 bases spanning the gap. Germline V gene sequence: CDR1 SQVTM, CDR2 ANQGSEA. The CDR3 runs 13 residues. Using reference TRBV29-1 and TRBJ1-5 for the parts outside the CDR3, the full variable domain is SAVISQKPSRDICQRGTSLTIQCQVDSQVTMMFWYRQQPGQSLTLIATANQGSEATYESGFVIDKFPISRPNLTFSTLTVSNMSPEDSSIYLCSVATVRNQPQHFGDGTRLSIL.

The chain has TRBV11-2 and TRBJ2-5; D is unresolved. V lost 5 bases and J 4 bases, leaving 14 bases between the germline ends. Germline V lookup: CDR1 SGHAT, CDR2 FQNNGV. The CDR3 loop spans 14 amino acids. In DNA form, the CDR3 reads TGTGCCAGCAGCCGGTTCGAAGCGCGAGAGACCCAGTACTTC. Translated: CASSRFEARETQYF. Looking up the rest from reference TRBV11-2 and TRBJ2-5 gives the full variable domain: EAGVAQSPRYKIIEKRQSVAFWCNPISGHATLYWYQQILGQGPKLLIQFQNNGVVDDSQLPKDRFSAERLKGVDSTLKIQPAKLEDSAVYLCASSRFEARETQYFGPGTRLLVL.

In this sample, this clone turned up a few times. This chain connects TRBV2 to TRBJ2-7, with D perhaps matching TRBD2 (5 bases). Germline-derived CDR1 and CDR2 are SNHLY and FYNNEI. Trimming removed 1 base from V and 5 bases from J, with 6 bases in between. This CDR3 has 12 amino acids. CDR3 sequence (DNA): TGTGCCAGCAGTGAAGGAGGGAACGAGCAGTACTTC. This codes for CASSEGGNEQYF.

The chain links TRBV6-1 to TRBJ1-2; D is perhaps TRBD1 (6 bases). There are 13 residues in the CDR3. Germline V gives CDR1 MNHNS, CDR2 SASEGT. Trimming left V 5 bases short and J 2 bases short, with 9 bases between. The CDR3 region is CASSQGTNYGYTF. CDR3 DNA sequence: TGTGCCAGCAGTCAGGGGACCAACTATGGCTACACCTTC.

DNA of the CDR3: TGTGCCTGGAGACCCCGGACAGGGGGTACTTATAGCAATCAGCCCCAGCATTTT. This codes for CAWRPRTGGTYSNQPQHF. The chain links TRBV30 to TRBJ1-5, with 10 bases identical to TRBD1. The J segment lost 0 bases and the V segment lost 3 bases, leaving 11 bases of the junction unmatched. Germline V gene data show CDR1 as GTSNPN and CDR2 as SVGIG (reference sequence). The CDR3 is made up of 18 amino acids.

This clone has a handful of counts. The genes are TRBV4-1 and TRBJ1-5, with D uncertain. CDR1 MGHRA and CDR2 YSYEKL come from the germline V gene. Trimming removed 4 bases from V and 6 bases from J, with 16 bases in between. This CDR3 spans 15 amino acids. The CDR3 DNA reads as TGCGCCAGCAGCCTGAGCCCCGGCGCTAGTCAGCCCCAGCATTTT. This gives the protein CASSLSPGASQPQHF.

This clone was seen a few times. This CDR3 is CASSPGTGVETQYF. The CDR3 DNA is TGTGCCAGCAGCCCCGGGACAGGGGTGGAGACCCAGTACTTC. The chain links TRBV11-2 to TRBJ2-5; 10 bases fit TRBD1. CDR1 and CDR2 from the germline V gene are SGHAT and FQNNGV. Trimming cost V 5 bases and J 5 bases; bases outside gene matches: 5. The CDR3 has 14 residues.